Listed below are T cell receptor beta chains from one sample, sequenced in a study of T cells in localized non-small cell lung cancer. Only in-frame clones appear in the TCRdb table, and some are missing; sequencing was by immunoSEQ multiplex PCR. Altogether 35,000 to 40,000 clones are present, over 85% being singletons, with the ten largest covering approximately 7%. The input for sequencing was peripheral blood, taken before any cancer treatment. These receptors were taken from a female donor aged 60 or older with stage I lung adenocarcinoma. CDR3s leave out the opening cysteine and the closing phenylalanine or tryptophan.

j_call | v_call | cdr3_aa
TRBJ1-6 | TRBV5-4 | ASSLGQNYNSPLH
TRBJ1-2 | TRBV20-1 | SARGGYT
TRBJ1-1 | TRBV19 | ASSPPGYRAEAF
TRBJ1-1 | TRBV7-2 | ASSQAIQGATKAF
TRBJ2-5 | TRBV9 | ASSVAGGEETQY
TRBJ1-6 | TRBV19 | ASSIQGVDFLSSYNSPLH
TRBJ1-1 | TRBV19 | ASSISGRMNTEAF
TRBJ2-7 | TRBV5-1 | ASSLFASGGVPYEQY
TRBJ1-1 | TRBV9 | ASSVGPENTEAF
TRBJ1-5 | TRBV5-3 | ARSCTLTGDSNQPQH
TRBJ1-2 | TRBV19 | ASTYPGRGNYGYT
TRBJ1-4 | TRBV5-1 | ASSRDREKLF
TRBJ2-1 | TRBV19 | ASTLSAGGSYNEQF